This T cell receptor (beta chain) came from a study of blood T cell repertoires in COVID-19. Profiled with immunoSEQ multiplex PCR; TCRdb holds only in-frame clones, not every one. Of about 67,000 clones in the sample, roughly 85% were seen once. This CDR3 is built from 15 residues. Trimming at V came to 5 bases and at J to 4 bases, leaving 9 bases not matched to a gene. Germline loops: CDR1 LNHDA, CDR2 SQIVND (reference sequence). The J gene is TRBJ1-1, the V gene TRBV19; 8 nucleotides match TRBD1. Material for sequencing was peripheral blood. This sequence originates from a woman of 80 years or more with acute or convalescent COVID-19. The CDR3 spells CASSPDRGRFTEAFF. In nucleotides, the CDR3 is TGTGCCAGTAGTCCAGACAGGGGCCGGTTCACTGAAGCTTTCTTT.